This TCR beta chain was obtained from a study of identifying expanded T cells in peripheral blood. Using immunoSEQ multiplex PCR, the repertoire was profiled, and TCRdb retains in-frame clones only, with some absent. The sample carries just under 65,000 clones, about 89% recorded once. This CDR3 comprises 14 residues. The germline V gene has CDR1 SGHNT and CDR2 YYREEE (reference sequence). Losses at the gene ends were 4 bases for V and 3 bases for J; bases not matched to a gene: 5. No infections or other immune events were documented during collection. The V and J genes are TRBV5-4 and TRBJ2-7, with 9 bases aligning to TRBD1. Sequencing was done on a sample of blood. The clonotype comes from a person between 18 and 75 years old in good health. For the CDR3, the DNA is TGTGCCAGCAGCGTCGGGACAGGGAGCTACGAGCAGTACTTC. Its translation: CASSVGTGSYEQYF. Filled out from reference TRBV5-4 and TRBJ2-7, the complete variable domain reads ETGVTQSPTHLIKTRGQQVTLRCSSQSGHNTVSWYQQALGQGPQFIFQYYREEENGRGNFPPRFSGLQFPNYSSELNVNALELDDSALYLCASSVGTGSYEQYFGPGTRLTVT.